This T cell receptor (beta chain) stems from a study of T cells in Graves' hyperthyroidism and ophthalmopathy. Study-wide findings and caveats: Stable hyperthyroidism was told apart from ophthalmopathy by a model built on 13 V-J features. The majority of expanded thyroid clonotypes above 0.001 also appeared in blood.

Uncontrolled infections, other autoimmune diseases, pregnancy or lactation led to exclusion of patients. Clinicians diagnosed patients from clinical symptoms, serum thyroxine and TRAb, thyroid ultrasound and orbital computed tomography. Germline CDR1 is LGHNA and CDR2 is YSLEER. The length of the CDR3 is 15 residues. Losses at the gene ends were 4 bases for V and 2 bases for J; bases not matched to a gene: 8. The investigators amplified TCR beta CDR3 regions from RNA transcripts. First-round RT-PCR with HTBI primers amplified the TCR CDR3 region. TCRdb redid the calling of the multiplex PCR reads with MiXCR, one entry per CDR3 protein. Of 480,000 or so distinct CDR3 sequences listed, 46% are singletons. Comments on this clonotype: Its antigen is unknown.

This sequence joins TRBV4-3 and TRBJ2-7, with TRBD1 identical over 7 bases. This TCR derives from an adult woman with Graves' disease, either hyperthyroidism or ophthalmopathy (not recorded which). The sample consisted of peripheral blood or thyroid tissue (not recorded which). The CDR3 nucleotides read TGCGCCAGCAGCCCCCAGACAGGGAACCCCTACGAGCAGTACTTC. It is translated as CASSPQTGNPYEQYF.